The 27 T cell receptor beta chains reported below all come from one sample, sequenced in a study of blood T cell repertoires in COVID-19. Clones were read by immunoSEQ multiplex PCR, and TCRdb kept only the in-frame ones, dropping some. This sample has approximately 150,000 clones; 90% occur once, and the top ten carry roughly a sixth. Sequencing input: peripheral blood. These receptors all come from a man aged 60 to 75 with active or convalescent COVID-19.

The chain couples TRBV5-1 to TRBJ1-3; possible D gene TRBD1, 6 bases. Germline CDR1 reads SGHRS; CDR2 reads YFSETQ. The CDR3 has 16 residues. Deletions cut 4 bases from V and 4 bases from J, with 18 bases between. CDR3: CASSPTGQGSGNTIYF. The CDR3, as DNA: TGCGCCAGCAGCCCGACGGGGCAGGGGAGCGGAAACACCATATATTTT. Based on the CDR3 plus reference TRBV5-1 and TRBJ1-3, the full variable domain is KAGVTQTPRYLIKTRGQQVTLSCSPISGHRSVSWYQQTPGQGLQFLFEYFSETQRNKGNFPGRFSGRQFSNSRSEMNVSTLELGDSALYLCASSPTGQGSGNTIYFGEGSWLTVV.

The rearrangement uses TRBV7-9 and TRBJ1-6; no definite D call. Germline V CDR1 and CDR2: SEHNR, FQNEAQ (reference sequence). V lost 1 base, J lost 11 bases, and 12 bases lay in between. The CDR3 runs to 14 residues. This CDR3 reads CASSLGGSQTPLHF. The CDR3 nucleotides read TGTGCCAGCAGCTTAGGAGGGTCCCAGACACCCCTCCACTTT. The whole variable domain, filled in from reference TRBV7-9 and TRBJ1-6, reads DTGVSQNPRHKITKRGQNVTFRCDPISEHNRLYWYRQTLGQGPEFLTYFQNEAQLEKSRLLSDRFSAERPKGSFSTLEIQRTEQGDSAMYLCASSLGGSQTPLHFGNGTRLTVT.

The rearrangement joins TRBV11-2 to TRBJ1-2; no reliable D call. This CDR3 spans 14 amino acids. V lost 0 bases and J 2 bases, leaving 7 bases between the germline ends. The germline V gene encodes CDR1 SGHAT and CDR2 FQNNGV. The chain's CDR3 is CASSLDRHNYGYTF. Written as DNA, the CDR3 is TGTGCCAGCAGCTTAGACAGGCACAACTATGGCTACACCTTC.

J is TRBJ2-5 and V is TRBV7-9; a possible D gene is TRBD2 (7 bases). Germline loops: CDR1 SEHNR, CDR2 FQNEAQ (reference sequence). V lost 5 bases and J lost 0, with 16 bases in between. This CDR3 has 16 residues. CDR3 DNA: TGTGCCAGCAGCCCAATAAGCGGGACAAACCAAGAGACCCAGTACTTC. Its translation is CASSPISGTNQETQYF.

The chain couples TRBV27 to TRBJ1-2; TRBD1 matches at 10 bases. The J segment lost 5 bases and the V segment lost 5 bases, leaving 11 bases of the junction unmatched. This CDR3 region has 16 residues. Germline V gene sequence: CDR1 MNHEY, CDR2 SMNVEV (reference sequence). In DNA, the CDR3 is TGTGCCAGCAGTCCCCATAACCCGGGACAGGGGTATGGCTACACCTTC. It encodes CASSPHNPGQGYGYTF.

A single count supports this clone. The CDR3 DNA follows: TGTGCCAGCAGTGATTCACCGGGGACACAAGAGACCCAGTACTTC. It specifies CASSDSPGTQETQYF. The genes are TRBV6-1 and TRBJ2-5, with a tentative D call TRBD1 (6 bases). This CDR3 contains 15 residues. Germline CDR1 reads MNHNS; CDR2 reads SASEGT. Trimming removed 3 bases from V and 2 bases from J, with 13 bases in between.

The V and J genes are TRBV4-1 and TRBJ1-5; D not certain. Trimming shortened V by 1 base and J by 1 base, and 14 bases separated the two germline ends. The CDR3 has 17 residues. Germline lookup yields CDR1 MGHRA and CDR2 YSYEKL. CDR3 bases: TGCGCCAGCAGCCAAGTCAGCCAGCGCGGGAGCAATCAGCCCCAGCATTTT. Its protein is CASSQVSQRGSNQPQHF.

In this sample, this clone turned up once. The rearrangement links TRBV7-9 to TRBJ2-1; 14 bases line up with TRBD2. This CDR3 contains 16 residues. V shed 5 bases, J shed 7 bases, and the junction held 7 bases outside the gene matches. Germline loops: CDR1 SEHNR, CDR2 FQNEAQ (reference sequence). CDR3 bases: TGTGCCAGCAGCAGAGGACTAGCGGGAGGAGTGAATGAGCAGTTCTTC. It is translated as CASSRGLAGGVNEQFF.

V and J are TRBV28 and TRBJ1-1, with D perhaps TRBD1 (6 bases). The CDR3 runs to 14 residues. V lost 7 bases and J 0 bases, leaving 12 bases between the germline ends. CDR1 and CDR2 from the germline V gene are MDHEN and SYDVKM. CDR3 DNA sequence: TGTGCCAGCACCGAAGGGACACTGAACACTGAAGCTTTCTTT. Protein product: CASTEGTLNTEAFF.

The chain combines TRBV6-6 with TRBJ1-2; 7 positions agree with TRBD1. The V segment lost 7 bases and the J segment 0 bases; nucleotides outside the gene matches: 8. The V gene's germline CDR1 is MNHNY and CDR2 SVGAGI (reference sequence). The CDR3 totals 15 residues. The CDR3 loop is CASINTDRANYGYTF. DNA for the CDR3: TGTGCCAGCATTAATACAGACAGGGCTAACTATGGCTACACCTTC.

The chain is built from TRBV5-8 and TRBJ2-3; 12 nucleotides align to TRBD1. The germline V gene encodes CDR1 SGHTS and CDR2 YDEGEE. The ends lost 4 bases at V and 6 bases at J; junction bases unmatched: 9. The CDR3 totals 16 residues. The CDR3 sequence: CASSRAGQGARDTQYF. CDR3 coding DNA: TGTGCCAGCAGCCGGGCGGGACAGGGGGCGAGGGATACGCAGTATTTT.

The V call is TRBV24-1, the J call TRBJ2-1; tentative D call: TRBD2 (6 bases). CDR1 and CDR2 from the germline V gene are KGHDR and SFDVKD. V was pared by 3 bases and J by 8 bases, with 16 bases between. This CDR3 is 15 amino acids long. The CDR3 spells CATSDSGLFSHEQFF. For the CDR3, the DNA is TGTGCCACCAGTGATAGCGGGCTCTTTAGTCATGAGCAGTTCTTC.

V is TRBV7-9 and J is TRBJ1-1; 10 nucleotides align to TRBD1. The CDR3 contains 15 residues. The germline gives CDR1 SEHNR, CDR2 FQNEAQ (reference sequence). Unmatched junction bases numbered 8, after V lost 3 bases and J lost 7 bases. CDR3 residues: CASSFSRQGASEAFF. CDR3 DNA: TGTGCCAGCAGCTTCTCCCGACAGGGGGCTAGTGAAGCTTTCTTT.

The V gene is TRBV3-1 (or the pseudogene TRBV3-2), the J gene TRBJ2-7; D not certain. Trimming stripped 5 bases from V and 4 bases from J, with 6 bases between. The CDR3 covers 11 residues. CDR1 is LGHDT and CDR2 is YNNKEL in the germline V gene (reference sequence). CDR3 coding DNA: TGTGCCAGCAGCTTAAAATACGAGCAGTACTTC. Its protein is CASSLKYEQYF.

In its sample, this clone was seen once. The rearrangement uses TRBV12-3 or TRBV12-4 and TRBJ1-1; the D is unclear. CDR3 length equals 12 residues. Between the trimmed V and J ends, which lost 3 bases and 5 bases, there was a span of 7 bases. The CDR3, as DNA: TGTGCCAGCAGTTTTTACGGTACTGAAGCTTTCTTT. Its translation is CASSFYGTEAFF.

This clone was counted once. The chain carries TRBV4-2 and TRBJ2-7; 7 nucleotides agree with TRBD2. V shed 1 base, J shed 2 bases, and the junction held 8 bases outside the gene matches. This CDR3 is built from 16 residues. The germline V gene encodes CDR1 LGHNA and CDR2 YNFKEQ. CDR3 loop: CASSQGTGTTPYEQYF. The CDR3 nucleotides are TGTGCCAGCAGCCAAGGCACCGGGACTACTCCCTACGAGCAGTACTTC.

In nucleotides, the CDR3 is TGTGCCACCAGCATTAGCGGGAGGGCCGCCTACAATGAGCAGTTCTTC. Translation gives CATSISGRAAYNEQFF. The chain uses TRBV15 and TRBJ2-1; 11 bases line up with TRBD2. The V segment lost 4 bases and the J segment 2 bases; nucleotides outside the gene matches: 4. Germline V lookup: CDR1 LNHNV, CDR2 YYDKDF (reference sequence). This CDR3 is 16 amino acids long.

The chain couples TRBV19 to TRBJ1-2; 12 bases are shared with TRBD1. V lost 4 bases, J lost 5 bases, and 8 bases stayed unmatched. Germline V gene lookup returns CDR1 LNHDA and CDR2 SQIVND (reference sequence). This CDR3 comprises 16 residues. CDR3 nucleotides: TGTGCCAGTAGTACCGCGGGGACAGGGGGCTTTTATGGCTACACCTTC. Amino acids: CASSTAGTGGFYGYTF.

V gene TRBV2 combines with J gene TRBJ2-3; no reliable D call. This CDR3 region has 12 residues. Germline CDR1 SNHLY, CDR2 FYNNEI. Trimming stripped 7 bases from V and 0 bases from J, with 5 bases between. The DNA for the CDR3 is TGTGCCAGCACCTTCAGCACAGATACGCAGTATTTT. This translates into CASTFSTDTQYF.

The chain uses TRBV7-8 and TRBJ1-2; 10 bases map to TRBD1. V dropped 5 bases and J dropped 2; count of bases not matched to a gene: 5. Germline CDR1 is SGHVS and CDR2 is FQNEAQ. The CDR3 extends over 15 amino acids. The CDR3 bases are TGTGCCAGCAGCCCTCTGACAGGGGGCAACTATGGCTACACCTTC. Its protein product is CASSPLTGGNYGYTF.

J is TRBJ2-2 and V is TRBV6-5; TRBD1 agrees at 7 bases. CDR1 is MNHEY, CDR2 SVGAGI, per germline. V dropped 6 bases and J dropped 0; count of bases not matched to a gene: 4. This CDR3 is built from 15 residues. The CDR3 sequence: CASRDGTANTGELFF. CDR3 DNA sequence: TGTGCCAGCAGGGATGGGACAGCGAACACCGGGGAGCTGTTTTTT.

The CDR3 loop is CASSPRSATGDTEAFF. CDR3 DNA: TGTGCCAGCTCACCGCGATCCGCGACAGGGGACACTGAAGCTTTCTTT. The chain couples TRBV18 to TRBJ1-1; 8 positions match TRBD1. The CDR3 sequence is 16 residues long. Germline CDR1 and CDR2: KGHSH and LQKENI. V shed 3 bases and J 3 bases; nucleotides not matched to a gene: 9.

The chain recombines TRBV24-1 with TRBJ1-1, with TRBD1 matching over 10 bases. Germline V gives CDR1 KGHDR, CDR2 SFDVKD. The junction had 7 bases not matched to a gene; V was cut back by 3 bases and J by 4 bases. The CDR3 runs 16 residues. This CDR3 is CATSDLSTGGVTEAFF. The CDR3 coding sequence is TGTGCCACCAGTGATCTCTCGACAGGGGGCGTCACTGAAGCTTTCTTT.

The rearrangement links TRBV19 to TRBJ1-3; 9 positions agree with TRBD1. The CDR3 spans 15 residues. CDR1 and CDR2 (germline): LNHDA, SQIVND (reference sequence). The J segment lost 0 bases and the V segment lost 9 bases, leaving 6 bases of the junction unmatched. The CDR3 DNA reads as TGTGCCAGCTTAATACAGGGGGCCTCTGGAAACACCATATATTTT. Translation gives CASLIQGASGNTIYF.

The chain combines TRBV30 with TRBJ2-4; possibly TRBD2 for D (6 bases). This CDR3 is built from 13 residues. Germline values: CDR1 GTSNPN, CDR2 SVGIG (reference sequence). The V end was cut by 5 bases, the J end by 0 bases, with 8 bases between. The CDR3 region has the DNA TGTGCCTGGGAGGGACTAGCCAAAAACATTCAGTACTTC. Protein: CAWEGLAKNIQYF.

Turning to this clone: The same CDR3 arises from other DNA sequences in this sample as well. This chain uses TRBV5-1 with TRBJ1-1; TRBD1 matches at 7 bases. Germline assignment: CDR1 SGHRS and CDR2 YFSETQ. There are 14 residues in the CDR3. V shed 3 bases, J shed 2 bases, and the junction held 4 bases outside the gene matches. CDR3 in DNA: TGCGCCAGCAGCTCGGGACAGCCAAACACTGAAGCTTTCTTT. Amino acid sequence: CASSSGQPNTEAFF.

CDR3: CASGGTSGVWETQYF. DNA of the CDR3: TGTGCCTCTGGCGGGACTAGCGGGGTGTGGGAGACCCAGTACTTC. The chain recombines TRBV19 with TRBJ2-5; 13 nucleotides line up with TRBD2. Germline V lookup: CDR1 LNHDA, CDR2 SQIVND (reference sequence). The trim removed 11 bases at V and 5 bases at J, leaving 11 bases unmatched. CDR3 length: 15 residues.